The text below deals with one T cell receptor (beta chain). Its specificity is not known. Germline is not matched at one junction end, which may reflect a read error. RNA transcripts gave rise to amplified TCR beta CDR3 regions. TCR CDR3 regions were first amplified by RT-PCR with HTBI primers. TCRdb called the multiplex PCR reads again in MiXCR, with one record for every CDR3 protein. This sample has approximately 640,000 distinct CDR3 sequences, with 17% found just once. A lack of ophthalmopathy progression within 18 months defined stable Graves' hyperthyroidism. Uncontrolled infection, other autoimmune disease, pregnancy or lactation disqualified patients from enrolment. The CDR3 runs 13 residues. Germline CDR1 MNHEY, CDR2 SMNVEV (reference sequence). The sample originates from a study of T cells in Graves' hyperthyroidism and ophthalmopathy. Points from the study as a whole: Among clonotypes expanded in thyroid above 0.001, most were also found in blood.

The sequenced sample was blood. The genes are TRBV27 and TRBJ2-1, with TRBD1 matching 8 bases. This clonotype originated in a man aged 45-65 years with Graves' hyperthyroidism. The CDR3 DNA reads TGTGCCAACAGTCGACAGGGGTTCAATGAGCAGTTCTTC. Amino acid sequence: CANSRQGFNEQFF.